The 23 T cell receptor beta chains below come from one sample, sequenced in a study of shared clonotypes between healthy human individuals. Sequencing used immunoSEQ multiplex PCR; TCRdb keeps in-frame clones, though not all of them. The sample holds about 2,500,000 clones, around nine tenths seen once. The material sequenced was naive CD4+ T cells sorted from blood. Subset defined: CD45RA+ positively selected. These TCRs come from a man aged 18 to 30 in good health.

This rearrangement joins TRBV5-4 to TRBJ2-1; no clear D gene. The CDR3 runs to 16 residues. Germline V gene sequence: CDR1 SGHNT, CDR2 YYREEE (reference sequence). Trimming shortened V by 4 bases and J by 0 bases, and 14 bases separated the two germline ends. The CDR3 here is CASSGFRPNSYNEQFF. As DNA, the CDR3 is TGTGCCAGCAGCGGGTTTCGACCAAACTCCTACAATGAGCAGTTCTTC.

This clone was detected a few times. The chain carries TRBV30 and TRBJ1-2; no firm D call. This CDR3 is 12 amino acids long. Germline values: CDR1 GTSNPN, CDR2 SVGIG (reference sequence). The V end was cut by 5 bases, the J end by 8 bases, with 15 bases between. The CDR3 is CAWGILSSGYTF. DNA for the CDR3: TGTGCCTGGGGAATACTATCCTCAGGCTACACCTTC.

This clone has just one count. The rearrangement joins TRBV28 to TRBJ2-7; 9 positions agree with TRBD1. Unmatched junction bases numbered 15, after V lost 1 base and J lost 2 bases. Germline lookup yields CDR1 MDHEN and CDR2 SYDVKM. This CDR3 contains 19 residues. The CDR3 sequence: CASSLSSHQDRGPPYEQYF. CDR3 coding DNA: TGTGCCAGCAGTTTATCCTCCCACCAGGACAGGGGTCCGCCCTACGAGCAGTACTTC.

The V gene is TRBV5-1, the J gene TRBJ2-3, with 7 bases matching TRBD1. Germline loops: CDR1 SGHRS, CDR2 YFSETQ. V lost 6 bases and J lost 2; bases outside the gene matches: 6. CDR3 length: 14 amino acids. CDR3 region: CASNTGQFTDTQYF. DNA for the CDR3: TGCGCCAGCAACACGGGACAGTTCACAGATACGCAGTATTTT.

The genes are TRBV6-1 and TRBJ1-5; D is uncertain. Germline assignment: CDR1 MNHNS and CDR2 SASEGT. The CDR3 has 13 amino acids. V gave up 1 base and J gave up 11 bases, with 12 bases separating them. CDR3 in amino acids: CASSEVAAAAQHF. In nucleotides, the CDR3 is TGTGCCAGCAGTGAAGTTGCCGCCGCAGCCCAGCATTTT.

The chain recombines TRBV11-2 with TRBJ1-3; D call uncertain. There are 18 residues in the CDR3. The germline V and J ends were trimmed by 1 base and 0 bases, with 16 bases remaining between them. Germline lookup yields CDR1 SGHAT and CDR2 FQNNGV. The CDR3 sequence: CASSLVGNKAVSGNTIYF. DNA of the CDR3: TGTGCCAGCAGCTTAGTCGGGAATAAGGCTGTCTCTGGAAACACCATATATTTT.

As concerns this clone: One junction end disagrees with the germline gene, perhaps due to a read error. The chain combines TRBV19 with TRBJ1-2, with D perhaps TRBD1 (6 bases). The germline V gene encodes CDR1 LNHDA and CDR2 SQIVND (reference sequence). The CDR3 has 15 amino acids. The CDR3 here is CAGSSPQGLPYGYTF. Written as DNA, the CDR3 is TGTGCCGGTAGTAGCCCCCAGGGGCTTCCCTATGGCTACACCTTC.

This sequence joins TRBV10-1 and TRBJ2-7; D is possibly TRBD1 (6 bases). The V and J ends lost 2 bases and 0 bases respectively, with 8 bases between them. The CDR3 loop spans 14 amino acids. Germline loops: CDR1 WNHNN, CDR2 SYGVQD (reference sequence). For the CDR3, the DNA is TGCGCCAGCAGTGAGAGGGGGAACTCCTACGAGCAGTACTTC. It is translated as CASSERGNSYEQYF.

The rearrangement links TRBV7-2 to TRBJ1-3; D is unresolved. CDR1 SGHTA and CDR2 FQGNSA come from the germline V gene. V lost 1 base and J 1 base, leaving 5 bases between the germline ends. The length of the CDR3 is 14 residues. For the CDR3, the DNA is TGTGCCAGCAGCTTAGAACCATCTGGAAACACCATATATTTT. Residues: CASSLEPSGNTIYF.

Only a few counts were recorded for this clone. J is TRBJ1-1 and V is TRBV11-2, with 8 positions matching TRBD1. V lost 6 bases to trimming and J lost 0 bases; unmatched junction nucleotides: 0. This CDR3 contains 13 residues. Germline assignment: CDR1 SGHAT and CDR2 FQNNGV. The CDR3: CASRGQVNTEAFF. For the CDR3, the DNA is TGTGCCAGCAGGGGACAGGTGAACACTGAAGCTTTCTTT.

The chain joins TRBV7-2 to TRBJ1-1; 8 bases are a match to TRBD1. Per the germline V gene, CDR1 is SGHTA and CDR2 is FQGNSA. The ends lost 3 bases at V and 2 bases at J; junction bases unmatched: 17. This CDR3 contains 19 residues. The CDR3 DNA follows: TGTGCCAGCAGCTTGGGGGTCTCCTGGAACAGGGGGTTTAACACTGAAGCTTTCTTT. Amino acids: CASSLGVSWNRGFNTEAFF.

This clone appeared once. The CDR3 DNA reads as TGTGCCAGCAGCGAGGGACAGCGAGATGGCTACACCTTC. Translation gives CASSEGQRDGYTF. The J gene is TRBJ1-2, the V gene TRBV9; the match to TRBD1 covers 7 bases. Germline V gene lookup returns CDR1 SGDLS and CDR2 YYNGEE. The CDR3 totals 13 residues. V shed 3 bases, J shed 6 bases, and the junction held 5 bases outside the gene matches.

Points on this clone: This CDR3 is also generated by other DNA sequences in the sample. The V call is TRBV28, the J call TRBJ1-2, with D unclear. V was clipped by 1 base and J by 4 bases, with 4 bases between them. CDR3 length equals 12 residues. Germline V gene data show CDR1 as MDHEN and CDR2 as SYDVKM. The CDR3 bases are TGTGCCAGCAGTTTATCCCCCTATGGCTACACCTTC. Residues: CASSLSPYGYTF.

The table lists this clone with a count of one. CDR3 sequence: CASESAVFCYTF. For the CDR3, the DNA is TGCGCCAGCGAGTCGGCGGTCTTTTGCTACACCTTC. This chain joins TRBV5-1 and TRBJ1-2; D is unclear. The CDR3 has 12 residues. CDR1 and CDR2 (germline): SGHRS, YFSETQ. V lost 7 bases, J lost 9 bases, and 16 bases lay in between.

The chain uses TRBV2 and TRBJ1-1; 7 bases are shared with TRBD1. J lost 0 bases, V lost 7 bases, and 5 bases had no gene match. Germline CDR1 SNHLY, CDR2 FYNNEI. The CDR3 is 14 amino acids. The CDR3 protein is CASILTGMNTEAFF. CDR3 DNA sequence: TGTGCCAGCATCTTGACAGGGATGAACACTGAAGCTTTCTTT.

The V gene is TRBV9, the J gene TRBJ2-5, with TRBD2 matching over 15 bases. CDR3 length equals 17 residues. The V gene's germline CDR1 is SGDLS and CDR2 YYNGEE. V lost 3 bases to trimming and J lost 4 bases; unmatched junction nucleotides: 7. The CDR3 sequence: CASSAGLAGGPIETQYF. The CDR3 coding sequence is TGTGCCAGCAGCGCAGGACTAGCGGGAGGGCCAATAGAGACCCAGTACTTC. Based on the CDR3 plus reference TRBV9 and TRBJ2-5, the full variable domain is DSGVTQTPKHLITATGQRVTLRCSPRSGDLSVYWYQQSLDQGLQFLIQYYNGEERAKGNILERFSAQQFPDLHSELNLSSLELGDSALYFCASSAGLAGGPIETQYFGPGTRLLVL.

The gene calls are TRBV5-1 and TRBJ2-5, with D uncertain. V was trimmed by 0 bases and J by 1 base, leaving 13 bases between them. CDR1 and CDR2 (germline): SGHRS, YFSETQ. The CDR3 sequence is 16 residues long. The CDR3 nucleotides are TGCGCCAGCAGCTTGGCGGGCCCGGGCCCCCAAGAGACCCAGTACTTC. Its protein product is CASSLAGPGPQETQYF.

The sample holds one count of this clone. The chain combines TRBV7-9 with TRBJ1-6; D ambiguous. Germline CDR1 and CDR2: SEHNR and FQNEAQ (reference sequence). The CDR3 is 16 residues long. V lost 0 bases, J lost 7 bases, and 13 bases lay in between. The CDR3 DNA follows: TGTGCCAGCAGCTTAGCGACTTCCGGAGGGAATTCACCCCTCCACTTT. Protein sequence: CASSLATSGGNSPLHF.

The gene calls are TRBV11-2 and TRBJ1-3; 7 bases agree with TRBD1. Unmatched junction bases numbered 11, after V lost 5 bases and J lost 1 base. Germline CDR1 is SGHAT and CDR2 is FQNNGV. The CDR3 consists of 17 residues. The CDR3 here is CASSTTSPGGSGNTIYF. Written as DNA, the CDR3 is TGTGCCAGCAGCACCACCTCTCCAGGGGGATCTGGAAACACCATATATTTT.

For the CDR3, the DNA is TGTGCCAGCAGTCTCACGGGGGGCAGGGAGCAGTATTTT. Its protein is CASSLTGGREQYF. The V and J genes are TRBV7-3 and TRBJ2-3; a possible D gene is TRBD2 (7 bases). V lost 6 bases to trimming and J lost 11 bases, with 18 bases between them. The CDR3 runs 13 residues. Germline V CDR1 and CDR2: SGHTA, FQGTGA.

The rearrangement uses TRBV7-6 and TRBJ2-7, with 13 bases that match TRBD2. CDR1 is SGHVS, CDR2 FNYEAQ, per germline. The J segment lost 5 bases and the V segment lost 5 bases, leaving 9 bases of the junction unmatched. The CDR3 is 16 residues long. CDR3 sequence: CASSQPGTSGINEQYF. Written as DNA, the CDR3 is TGTGCCAGCAGCCAACCCGGGACTAGCGGGATAAACGAGCAGTACTTC.

The genes are TRBV5-6 and TRBJ2-7; D is unresolved. Trimming pared 3 bases from V and 2 bases from J, leaving 12 bases between. Germline V gene lookup returns CDR1 SGHDT and CDR2 YYEEEE. This CDR3 comprises 14 residues. The CDR3 sequence is CASSWQTETYEQYF. The CDR3 coding sequence is TGTGCCAGCAGCTGGCAGACTGAGACCTACGAGCAGTACTTC.

The chain is built from TRBV7-9 and TRBJ2-7; D possibly corresponds to TRBD2 (6 bases). The CDR3 is 14 amino acids. In germline, CDR1 is SEHNR, CDR2 FQNEAQ (reference sequence). V was pared by 3 bases and J by 5 bases, with 14 bases between. CDR3 sequence (DNA): TGTGCCAGCAGCTTGGCGGGAATAAACCACGAGCAGTACTTC. It is translated as CASSLAGINHEQYF. The whole variable domain, filled in from reference TRBV7-9 and TRBJ2-7, reads DTGVSQNPRHKITKRGQNVTFRCDPISEHNRLYWYRQTLGQGPEFLTYFQNEAQLEKSRLLSDRFSAERPKGSFSTLEIQRTEQGDSAMYLCASSLAGINHEQYFGPGTRLTVT.